This T cell receptor (beta chain) was sequenced during a study of T cells after yellow fever vaccination. Study-wide background: In the case of low-cell-number fractions, SMART-Seq v4 Ultra Low Input was used for preparation. Study-level findings and limits: A weaker but faster secondary response was observed, peaking on day 5 versus 15.

UMIs and a universal primer site were added when TCR cDNA was made by 5'RACE template switching. One entry per CDR3 protein results from TCRdb running MiXCR on the 5' RACE reads. The data show hundreds of thousands of distinct CDR3 sequences, roughly a sixth seen once. For this clonotype: Its antigen is undetermined.

Sequencing was performed on PBMCs, taken before the yellow fever booster vaccination. This TCR derives from a man aged 18 to 30 who received the YFV17D yellow fever vaccine.

CDR3 sequence reads: CASSVFSGANVLTF. CDR3 bases: TGTGCCAGCAGTGTGTTCTCTGGGGCCAACGTCCTGACTTTC. The rearrangement links TRBV6-1 to TRBJ2-6; unclear D gene. Between the trimmed V and J ends, which lost 4 bases and 0 bases, there was a span of 4 bases. From germline, CDR1 is MNHNS and CDR2 SASEGT. This CDR3 has 14 residues.